The rows below give T cell receptor beta chains drawn from one sample of a study of cytomegalovirus exposure and HLA in healthy donors. Sequenced by immunoSEQ multiplex PCR; TCRdb stores in-frame clones only, minus some. The table includes some 120,000 clones, 15% detected once. The sample comprised PBMCs. These receptors came from a woman younger than 35 in good health and CMV-seronegative. The conserved cysteine and the conserved F or W are not part of the CDR3 here. Each record gives: V gene, J gene, CDR3 protein.

V: TRBV7-8
J: TRBJ1-5
CDR3: ASSLVGAGGYQPQH

V: TRBV5-6
J: TRBJ2-7
CDR3: ASSLARLVIYEQY

V: TRBV19
J: TRBJ1-1
CDR3: ASSIRQGETGTEAF

V: TRBV28
J: TRBJ2-1
CDR3: ASSPPSGSINEQF

V: TRBV5-1
J: TRBJ2-1
CDR3: ASSRGTGRSAEQF

V: TRBV9
J: TRBJ1-1
CDR3: ASSVGSGWTEAF

V: TRBV19
J: TRBJ2-5
CDR3: ASSIRGELPETQY

V: TRBV30
J: TRBJ2-7
CDR3: AWTTSGNSEQY

V: TRBV10-3
J: TRBJ1-1
CDR3: AISSRTGADTEAF

V: TRBV5-4
J: TRBJ2-5
CDR3: ASSFPQLAGGETQY

V: TRBV21-1
J: TRBJ1-1
CDR3: ASTAEGRGMSEAF

V: TRBV9
J: TRBJ2-1
CDR3: ASSVVFTSGADEQF

V: TRBV6-5
J: TRBJ2-5
CDR3: ASRPDRFQETQY

V: TRBV7-9
J: TRBJ2-3
CDR3: ASSFNRQTTSTQY

V: TRBV2
J: TRBJ2-3
CDR3: ASTTEAQGFTDTQY

V: TRBV6-5
J: TRBJ2-1
CDR3: AAGRDYNEQF

V: TRBV7-9
J: TRBJ1-4
CDR3: ASSLDQGPSRF

V: TRBV9
J: TRBJ2-1
CDR3: ASSHQGGDRARSGQF

V: TRBV28
J: TRBJ2-5
CDR3: ASRSGDVMETQY